Only one count was recorded for the clone carrying this T cell receptor (beta chain). This entry is derived from a study of CD8+ T cells in alopecia areata. Across the study: Treated patients received oral tofacitinib, 5 to 10 mg twice daily. Severity of treated patients was scored by affected scalp percentage.

The treatment denotes: oral pan-JAK inhibitor, 5-10 mg twice daily. Peripheral blood samples and lesional scalp punch biopsies were obtained from alopecia areata patients. Germline lookup yields CDR1 GTSNPN and CDR2 SVGIG (reference sequence). CDR3 length equals 15 residues. The V and J ends lost 1 base and 4 bases respectively, with 15 bases between them. Extraction and reverse transcription of RNA yielded cDNA as the sequencing template. This table comes from immunoSEQ multiplex PCR, and its TCRdb copy is limited to in-frame clones, with some not included. The sample lists some 190,000 clones, more than 50% occurring once.

The sample here was CD4+ T cells sorted from blood, taken at week 24, from a patient treated with tofacitinib. The clonotype originates from a human donor with alopecia areata. The chain recombines TRBV30 with TRBJ2-3; D gene uncertain. The CDR3 sequence: CAWSEAGSTPDTQYF. In nucleotides, the CDR3 is TGTGCCTGGAGTGAAGCTGGTTCGACTCCAGATACGCAGTATTTT. The full variable domain, in which reference TRBV30 and TRBJ2-3 provide the parts outside the CDR3, is SQTIHQWPATLVQPVGSPLSLECTVEGTSNPNLYWYRQAAGRGLQLLFYSVGIGQISSEVPQNLSASRPQDRQFILSSKKLLLSDSGFYLCAWSEAGSTPDTQYFGPGTRLTVL.